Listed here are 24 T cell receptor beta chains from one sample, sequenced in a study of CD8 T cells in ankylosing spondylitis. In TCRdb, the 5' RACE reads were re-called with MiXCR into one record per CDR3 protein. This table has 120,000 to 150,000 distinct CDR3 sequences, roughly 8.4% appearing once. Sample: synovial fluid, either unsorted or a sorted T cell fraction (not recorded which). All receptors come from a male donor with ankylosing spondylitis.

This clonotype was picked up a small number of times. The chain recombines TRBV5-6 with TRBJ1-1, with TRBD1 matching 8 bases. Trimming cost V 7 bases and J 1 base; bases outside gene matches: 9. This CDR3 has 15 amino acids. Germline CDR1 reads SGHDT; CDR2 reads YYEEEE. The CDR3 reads CASRAGDRGNTEAFF. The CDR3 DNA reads TGTGCCAGCCGAGCGGGAGACAGGGGGAACACTGAAGCTTTCTTT.

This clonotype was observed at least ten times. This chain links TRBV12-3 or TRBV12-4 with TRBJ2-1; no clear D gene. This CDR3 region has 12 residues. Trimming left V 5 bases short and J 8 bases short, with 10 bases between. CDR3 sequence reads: CASSKSRDEQFF. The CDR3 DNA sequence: TGTGCCAGCAGTAAATCCAGAGATGAGCAGTTCTTC.

CDR3 loop: CSARRWDTEAFF. DNA for the CDR3: TGCAGTGCTAGAAGGTGGGACACTGAAGCTTTCTTT. The gene calls are TRBV20-1 and TRBJ1-1; D unclear. From germline, CDR1 is DFQATT and CDR2 SNEGSKA (reference sequence). The V gene lost 2 bases and the J gene lost 3 bases, with 7 bases spanning the gap. The CDR3 runs to 12 residues.

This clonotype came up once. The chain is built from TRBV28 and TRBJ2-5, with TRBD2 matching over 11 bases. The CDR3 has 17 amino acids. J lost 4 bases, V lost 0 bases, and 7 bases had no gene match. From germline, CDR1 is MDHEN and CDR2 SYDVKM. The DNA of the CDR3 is TGTGCCAGCAGTTTATGGACTAGCGGGGACCCCATAGAGACCCAGTACTTC. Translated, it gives CASSLWTSGDPIETQYF.

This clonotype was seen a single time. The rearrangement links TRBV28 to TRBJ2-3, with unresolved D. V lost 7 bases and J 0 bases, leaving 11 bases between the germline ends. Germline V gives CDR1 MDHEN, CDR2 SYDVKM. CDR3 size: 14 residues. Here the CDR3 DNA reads TGTGCCAGCACCCCGGGTGGTAGCACAGATACGCAGTATTTT. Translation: CASTPGGSTDTQYF.

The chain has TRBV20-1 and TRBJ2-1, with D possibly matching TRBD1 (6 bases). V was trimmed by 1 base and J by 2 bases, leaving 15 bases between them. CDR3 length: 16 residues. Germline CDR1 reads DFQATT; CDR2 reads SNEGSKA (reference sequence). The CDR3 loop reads CSARGTYRATYNEQFF. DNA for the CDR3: TGCAGTGCTAGAGGAACATACAGGGCTACCTACAATGAGCAGTTCTTC.

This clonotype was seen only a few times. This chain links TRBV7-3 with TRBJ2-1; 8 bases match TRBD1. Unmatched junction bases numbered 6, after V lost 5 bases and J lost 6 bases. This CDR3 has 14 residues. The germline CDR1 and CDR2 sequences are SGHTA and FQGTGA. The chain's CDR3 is CASSPQGAPNEQFF. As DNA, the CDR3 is TGTGCCAGCAGCCCCCAGGGGGCCCCCAATGAGCAGTTCTTC.

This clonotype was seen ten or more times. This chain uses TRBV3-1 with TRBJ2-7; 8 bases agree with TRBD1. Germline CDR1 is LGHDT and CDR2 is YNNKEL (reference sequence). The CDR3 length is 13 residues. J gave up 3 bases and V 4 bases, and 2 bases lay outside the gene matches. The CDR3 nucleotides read TGTGCCAGCAGCCTGACAGGGGTCTACGAGCAGTACTTC. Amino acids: CASSLTGVYEQYF.

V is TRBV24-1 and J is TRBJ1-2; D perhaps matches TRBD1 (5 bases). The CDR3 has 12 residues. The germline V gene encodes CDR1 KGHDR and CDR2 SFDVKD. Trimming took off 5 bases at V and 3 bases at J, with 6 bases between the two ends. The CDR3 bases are TGTGCCACCAGTGTGGGGGACTATGGCTACACCTTC. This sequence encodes CATSVGDYGYTF.

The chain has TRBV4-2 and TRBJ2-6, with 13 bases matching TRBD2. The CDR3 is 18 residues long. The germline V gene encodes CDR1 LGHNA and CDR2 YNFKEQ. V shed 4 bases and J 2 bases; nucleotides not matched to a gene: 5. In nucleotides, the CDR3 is TGTGCCAGCAGCCTATGGACTAGCGGGAGACCTGGGGCCAACGTCCTGACTTTC. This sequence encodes CASSLWTSGRPGANVLTF.

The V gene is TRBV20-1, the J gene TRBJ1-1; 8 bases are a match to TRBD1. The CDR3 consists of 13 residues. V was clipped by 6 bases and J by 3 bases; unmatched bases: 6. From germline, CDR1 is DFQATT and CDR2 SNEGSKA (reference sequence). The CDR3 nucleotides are TGCAGTGCCCCGGGACAGGCGGACACTGAAGCTTTCTTT. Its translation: CSAPGQADTEAFF.

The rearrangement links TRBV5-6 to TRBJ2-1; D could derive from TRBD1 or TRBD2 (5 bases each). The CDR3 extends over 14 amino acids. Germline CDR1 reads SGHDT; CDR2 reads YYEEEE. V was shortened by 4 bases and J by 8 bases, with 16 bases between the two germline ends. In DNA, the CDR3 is TGTGCCAGCAGCACTGTGGGGGTACGGGATGAGCAGTTCTTC. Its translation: CASSTVGVRDEQFF.

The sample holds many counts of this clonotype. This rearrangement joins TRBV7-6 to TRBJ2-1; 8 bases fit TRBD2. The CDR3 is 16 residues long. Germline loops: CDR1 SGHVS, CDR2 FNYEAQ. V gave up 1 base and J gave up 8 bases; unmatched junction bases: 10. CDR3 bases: TGTGCCAGCAGCTTAGGTACAGCGGGGGCCCAGGATGAGCAGTTCTTC. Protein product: CASSLGTAGAQDEQFF.

The CDR3 sequence: CASSLQRRGAFF. The CDR3 DNA follows: TGTGCCAGCAGCCTTCAACGGCGGGGGGCGTTCTTC. The chain joins TRBV28 to TRBJ2-1; 8 nucleotides line up with TRBD2. The CDR3 runs to 12 residues. Trimming at V came to 6 bases and at J to 15 bases, leaving 10 bases not matched to a gene. CDR1 and CDR2 (germline): MDHEN, SYDVKM.

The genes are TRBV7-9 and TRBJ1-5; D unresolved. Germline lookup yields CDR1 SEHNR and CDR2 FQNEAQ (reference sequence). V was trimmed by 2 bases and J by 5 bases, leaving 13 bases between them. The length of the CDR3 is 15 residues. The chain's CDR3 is CASSLSAASDQPQHF. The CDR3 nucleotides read TGTGCCAGCAGCTTATCGGCTGCGTCGGATCAGCCCCAGCATTTT.

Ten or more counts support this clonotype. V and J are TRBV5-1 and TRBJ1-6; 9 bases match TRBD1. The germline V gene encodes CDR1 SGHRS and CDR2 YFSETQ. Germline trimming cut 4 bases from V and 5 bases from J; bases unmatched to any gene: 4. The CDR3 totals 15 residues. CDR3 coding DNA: TGCGCCAGCAGCCCATGGACAGGGGATAATTCACCCCTCCACTTT. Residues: CASSPWTGDNSPLHF.

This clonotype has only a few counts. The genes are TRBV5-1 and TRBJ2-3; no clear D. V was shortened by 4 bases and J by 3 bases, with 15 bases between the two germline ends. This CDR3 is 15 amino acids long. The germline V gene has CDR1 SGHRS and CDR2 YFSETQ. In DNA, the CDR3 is TGCGCCAGCAGCCCCAGACCGGCCGGGACAGATACGCAGTATTTT. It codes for CASSPRPAGTDTQYF.

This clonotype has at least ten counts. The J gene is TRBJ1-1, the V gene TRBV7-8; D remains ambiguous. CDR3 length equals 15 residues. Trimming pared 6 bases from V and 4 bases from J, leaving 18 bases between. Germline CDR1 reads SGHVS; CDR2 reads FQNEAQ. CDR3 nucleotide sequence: TGTGCCAGCAGTTCTTCCCGTCCGGACGTCACTGAAGCTTTCTTT. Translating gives CASSSSRPDVTEAFF.

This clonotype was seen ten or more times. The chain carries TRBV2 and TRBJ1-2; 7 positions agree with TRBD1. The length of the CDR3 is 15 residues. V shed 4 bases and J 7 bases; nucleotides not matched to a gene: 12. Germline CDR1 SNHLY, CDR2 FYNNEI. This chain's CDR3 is CASSANAWTGGGYTF. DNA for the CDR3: TGTGCCAGCAGTGCCAATGCATGGACAGGAGGTGGCTACACCTTC. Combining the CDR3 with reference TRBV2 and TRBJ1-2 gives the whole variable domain EPEVTQTPSHQVTQMGQEVILRCVPISNHLYFYWYRQILGQKVEFLVSFYNNEISEKSEIFDDQFSVERPDGSNFTLKIRSTKLEDSAMYFCASSANAWTGGGYTFGSGTRLTVV.

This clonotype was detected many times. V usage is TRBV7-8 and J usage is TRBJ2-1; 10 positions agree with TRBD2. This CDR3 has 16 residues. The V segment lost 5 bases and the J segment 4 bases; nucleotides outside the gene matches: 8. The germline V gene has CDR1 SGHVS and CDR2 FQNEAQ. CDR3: CASSARLAGVYNEQFF. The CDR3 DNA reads TGTGCCAGCAGCGCCCGACTAGCGGGTGTTTACAATGAGCAGTTCTTC.

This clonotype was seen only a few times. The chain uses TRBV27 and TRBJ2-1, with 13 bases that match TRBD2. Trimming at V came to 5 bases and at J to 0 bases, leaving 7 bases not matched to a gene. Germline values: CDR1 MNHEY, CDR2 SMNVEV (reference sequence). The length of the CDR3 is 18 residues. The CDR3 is CASSPGLAGVRSYNEQFF. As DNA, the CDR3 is TGTGCCAGCAGTCCTGGACTAGCGGGAGTTCGCTCCTACAATGAGCAGTTCTTC.

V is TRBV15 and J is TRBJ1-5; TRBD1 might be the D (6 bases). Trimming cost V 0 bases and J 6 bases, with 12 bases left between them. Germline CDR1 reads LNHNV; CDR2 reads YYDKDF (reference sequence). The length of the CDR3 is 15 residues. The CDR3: CATSRESGAGQPQHF. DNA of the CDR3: TGTGCCACCAGCAGAGAATCGGGGGCCGGTCAGCCCCAGCATTTT.

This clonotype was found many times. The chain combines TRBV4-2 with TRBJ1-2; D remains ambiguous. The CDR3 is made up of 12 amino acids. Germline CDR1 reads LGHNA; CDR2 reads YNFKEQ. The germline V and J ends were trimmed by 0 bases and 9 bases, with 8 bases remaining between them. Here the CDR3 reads CASSQDGSSYTF. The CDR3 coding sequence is TGTGCCAGCAGCCAAGATGGGTCAAGCTACACCTTC.

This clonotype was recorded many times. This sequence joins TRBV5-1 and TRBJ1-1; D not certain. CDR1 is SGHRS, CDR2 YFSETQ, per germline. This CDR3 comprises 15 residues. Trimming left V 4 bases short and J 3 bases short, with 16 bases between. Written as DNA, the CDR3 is TGCGCCAGCAGCCCCATGACCCAAGCGGACACTGAAGCTTTCTTT. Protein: CASSPMTQADTEAFF.